The next 13 T cell receptor beta chains were all read from a single sample in a study of vaccination and CD4 T cells after COVID-19. An Oncomine TCR Beta short-read assay was used to sequence the DNA from cultured CD4+ T cells. A single record per CDR3 protein comes from TCRdb applying MiXCR to the PCR reads. The sample consists of 4,000 to 5,500 distinct CDR3 sequences, 60% of them appearing once. The sample's treatment: approximately 11-day PBMC culture with coronavirus spike peptide pools or control peptides (ViraFEST assay). Gathering of the CD4+ T cells, from the unexposed donor, took place before the COVID-19 pandemic (2011-2018). These TCRs' antigens remain unknown. The sequenced material came from CD4+ T cells from blood, cultured in vitro. Receptors were obtained from a human donor in good health.

The genes are TRBV24-1 and TRBJ2-6; D perhaps matches TRBD2 (6 bases). Trimming shortened V by 9 bases and J by 1 base, and 6 bases separated the two germline ends. Germline V gene sequence: CDR1 KGHDR, CDR2 SFDVKD. This CDR3 comprises 13 residues. The CDR3 DNA reads as TGTGCCACCGGGGGGTCTGGGGCCAACGTCCTGACTTTC. Protein sequence: CATGGSGANVLTF.

There are a few counts of this clonotype. This chain uses TRBV7-9 with TRBJ2-5, with a tentative D call TRBD1 (6 bases). V dropped 0 bases and J dropped 5 bases, with 13 bases sitting between them. The CDR3 contains 15 residues. Germline loops: CDR1 SEHNR, CDR2 FQNEAQ (reference sequence). CDR3 region: CASSLATGIVETQYF. In DNA form, the CDR3 reads TGTGCCAGCAGCTTAGCAACAGGGATTGTGGAGACCCAGTACTTC.

The chain uses TRBV20-1 and TRBJ2-5, with D tentatively TRBD1 or TRBD2 (5 bases each). CDR3 length equals 15 residues. CDR1 DFQATT and CDR2 SNEGSKA come from the germline V gene (reference sequence). V lost 6 bases and J 1 base, leaving 18 bases between the germline ends. The CDR3: CSAPRGAGFQETQYF. The CDR3 DNA sequence: TGCAGTGCCCCCCGGGGCGCCGGGTTCCAAGAGACCCAGTACTTC.

This clonotype was seen a few times. The rearrangement joins TRBV19 to TRBJ1-5, with TRBD1 identical over 9 bases. CDR1 is LNHDA and CDR2 is SQIVND in the germline V gene (reference sequence). The V and J ends lost 6 bases and 6 bases, in that order; junction bases with no gene match: 9. The CDR3 sequence is 15 residues long. The CDR3 loop reads CASRRTQQGAQPQHF. In DNA form, the CDR3 reads TGTGCCAGTAGAAGGACCCAACAGGGGGCTCAGCCCCAGCATTTT.

The rearrangement joins TRBV19 to TRBJ1-1; D is unresolved. Germline V gene data show CDR1 as LNHDA and CDR2 as SQIVND (reference sequence). The germline V and J ends were trimmed by 2 bases and 5 bases, with 6 bases remaining between them. The CDR3 length is 12 residues. The chain's CDR3 is CASSIWGTEAFF. CDR3 sequence (DNA): TGTGCCAGTAGTATATGGGGAACTGAAGCTTTCTTT.

The V gene is TRBV23-1, the J gene TRBJ1-2, with 9 bases matching TRBD1. TRBV23-1 is noted as an ORF with a role that remains uncertain. The CDR3 is made up of 19 amino acids. With V trimmed by 0 bases and J by 3 bases, 14 bases remained unmatched. The CDR3 DNA reads TGCGCCAGCAGTCAATCAACAGGGGGCGCCCTAGGTGATCACTATGGCTACACCTTC. Translation gives CASSQSTGGALGDHYGYTF.

The chain joins TRBV7-9 to TRBJ2-7; D perhaps matches TRBD2 (6 bases). This CDR3 is 15 amino acids long. The germline gives CDR1 SEHNR, CDR2 FQNEAQ (reference sequence). Trimming took off 1 base at V and 3 bases at J, with 13 bases between the two ends. In nucleotides, the CDR3 is TGTGCCAGCAGCTTAGGGGGGGTACCCCTCTACGAGCAGTACTTC. The encoded protein is CASSLGGVPLYEQYF.

Only a few counts were recorded for this clonotype. The V gene is TRBV6-1, the J gene TRBJ2-3; 9 bases line up with TRBD2. The V gene's germline CDR1 is MNHNS and CDR2 SASEGT. Unmatched junction bases numbered 2, after V lost 5 bases and J lost 8 bases. The length of the CDR3 is 12 residues. CDR3 in amino acids: CASSPTSGTQYF. For the CDR3, the DNA is TGTGCCAGCAGTCCGACTAGCGGTACGCAGTATTTT.

The table lists this clonotype with a count of one. The J gene is TRBJ2-7, the V gene TRBV2; maybe TRBD2 (6 bases). This CDR3 region has 13 residues. V lost 6 bases and J lost 8, with 17 bases in between. Germline CDR1 and CDR2: SNHLY and FYNNEI. Written as DNA, the CDR3 is TGTGCCAGCAGAGCTCTAGCGATGGGCAAGCAGTACTTC. It codes for CASRALAMGKQYF.

CDR3 sequence reads: CANPVQPQHF. CDR3 DNA: TGTGCCAACCCGGTCCAGCCCCAGCATTTT. The chain uses TRBV6-1 and TRBJ1-5, with no clear D. The CDR3 loop spans 10 amino acids. V lost 10 bases and J lost 7, with 8 bases in between. Germline CDR1 is MNHNS and CDR2 is SASEGT.

V usage is TRBV6-1 and J usage is TRBJ1-4, with D possibly TRBD1 on 5 matching bases. The CDR3 is 16 amino acids. Germline CDR1 and CDR2: MNHNS and SASEGT. V was cut by 3 bases and J by 6 bases, with 17 bases left in between. This CDR3 is CASSERGLGWDEKLFF. The DNA of the CDR3 is TGTGCCAGCAGTGAGCGGGGACTCGGGTGGGATGAAAAACTGTTTTTT.

The chain couples TRBV20-1 to TRBJ1-1, with D unresolved. This CDR3 comprises 13 residues. Trimming shortened V by 0 bases and J by 0 bases, and 5 bases separated the two germline ends. CDR1 DFQATT and CDR2 SNEGSKA come from the germline V gene (reference sequence). The CDR3 is CSARDIMNTEAFF. CDR3 bases: TGCAGTGCTAGAGATATCATGAACACTGAAGCTTTCTTT.

This chain connects TRBV7-9 to TRBJ2-1; D not certain. This CDR3 is built from 10 residues. V gave up 3 bases and J gave up 8 bases, with 2 bases separating them. Germline loops: CDR1 SEHNR, CDR2 FQNEAQ (reference sequence). CDR3 sequence (DNA): TGTGCCAGCAGCTTCGATGAGCAGTTCTTC. Residues: CASSFDEQFF.